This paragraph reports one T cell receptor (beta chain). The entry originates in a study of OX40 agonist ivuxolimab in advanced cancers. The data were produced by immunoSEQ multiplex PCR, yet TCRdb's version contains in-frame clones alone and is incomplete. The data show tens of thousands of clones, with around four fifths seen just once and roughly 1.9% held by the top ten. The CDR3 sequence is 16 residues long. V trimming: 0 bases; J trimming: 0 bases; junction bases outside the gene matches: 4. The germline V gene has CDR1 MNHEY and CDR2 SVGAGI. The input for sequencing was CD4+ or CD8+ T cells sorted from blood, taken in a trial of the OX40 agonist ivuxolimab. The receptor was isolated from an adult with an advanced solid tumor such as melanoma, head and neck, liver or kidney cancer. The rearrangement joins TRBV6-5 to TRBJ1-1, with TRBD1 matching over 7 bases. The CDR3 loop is CASSYSGGNMNTEAFF. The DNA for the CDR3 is TGTGCCAGCAGTTACTCAGGGGGCAACATGAACACTGAAGCTTTCTTT.